The 23 T cell receptor beta chains presented below share a single source sample, sequenced in a study of blood T cell repertoires in COVID-19. Produced via immunoSEQ multiplex PCR; TCRdb's table is partial and in-frame only. The sample carries around 50,000 clones, approximately 86% recorded once. Source material: peripheral blood. Receptors were obtained from a man aged 55 to 70 with active or convalescent COVID-19.

J is TRBJ1-5 and V is TRBV2; TRBD1 might be the D (5 bases). The germline gives CDR1 SNHLY, CDR2 FYNNEI. This CDR3 has 14 amino acids. Trimming pared 3 bases from V and 2 bases from J, leaving 8 bases between. The CDR3 sequence is CASSDRARNQPQHF. In DNA form, the CDR3 reads TGTGCCAGCAGTGACAGGGCGCGCAATCAGCCCCAGCATTTT.

The V and J genes are TRBV3-1 (or the pseudogene TRBV3-2) and TRBJ1-5; 8 bases line up with TRBD1. CDR1 and CDR2 from the germline V gene are LGHDT and YNNKEL (reference sequence). Germline trimming cut 2 bases from V and 4 bases from J; bases unmatched to any gene: 10. The CDR3 has 17 residues. DNA of the CDR3: TGTGCCAGCAGCCAACGCGAGACAGGGGTAAGGAATCAGCCCCAGCATTTT. It is translated as CASSQRETGVRNQPQHF.

The chain is built from TRBV7-8 and TRBJ2-7, with TRBD1 as a possible D gene (6 bases). V gave up 4 bases and J gave up 4 bases, with 17 bases separating them. Germline CDR1 SGHVS, CDR2 FQNEAQ. This CDR3 is built from 15 residues. CDR3 DNA sequence: TGTGCCAGCAGCTCACAGGGTCGGGTGGCATACGAGCAGTACTTC. This encodes CASSSQGRVAYEQYF.

The genes are TRBV3-1 (or the pseudogene TRBV3-2) and TRBJ1-2, with 10 nucleotides matching TRBD1. Germline V lookup: CDR1 LGHDT, CDR2 YNNKEL (reference sequence). V dropped 5 bases and J dropped 7; count of bases not matched to a gene: 7. The CDR3 is 14 amino acids. In DNA, the CDR3 is TGTGCCAGCAGCAAAGGACAGGGGGAGTTTGGCTACACCTTC. This encodes CASSKGQGEFGYTF.

This clone came up once. This chain joins TRBV19 and TRBJ2-1; D possibly corresponds to TRBD1 (5 bases). This CDR3 comprises 17 residues. The V end lost 5 bases, the J end lost 2 bases, and 19 bases lay between the germline ends. Germline CDR1 LNHDA, CDR2 SQIVND (reference sequence). The CDR3 nucleotides are TGTGCCAGTAGTCGGACACAACGTTCGTTCACCTACAATGAGCAGTTCTTC. It encodes CASSRTQRSFTYNEQFF.

The chain is built from TRBV29-1 and TRBJ2-6; possibly TRBD2 for D (5 bases). Germline loops: CDR1 SQVTM, CDR2 ANQGSEA. The CDR3 spans 15 residues. V lost 0 bases and J 2 bases, leaving 8 bases between the germline ends. The CDR3 spells CSVEDPGTGANVLTF. The DNA of the CDR3 is TGCAGCGTTGAAGATCCGGGGACTGGGGCCAACGTCCTGACTTTC.

The V gene is TRBV5-4, the J gene TRBJ2-5; 9 positions match TRBD1. Germline V gives CDR1 SGHNT, CDR2 YYREEE (reference sequence). CDR3 length equals 15 residues. The junction had 9 bases not matched to a gene; V was cut back by 4 bases and J by 5 bases. CDR3 region: CASSLDRGVVETQYF. The CDR3 coding sequence is TGTGCCAGCAGCCTGGACAGGGGAGTAGTGGAGACCCAGTACTTC.

The chain carries TRBV7-8 and TRBJ1-2; 8 nucleotides agree with TRBD1. The CDR3 loop spans 15 amino acids. V lost 2 bases to trimming and J lost 1 base; unmatched junction nucleotides: 3. Germline V CDR1 and CDR2: SGHVS, FQNEAQ. The CDR3, as DNA: TGTGCCAGCAGCTTAACGACAGGGGTTAACTATGGCTACACCTTC. It translates to CASSLTTGVNYGYTF.

The chain has TRBV5-1 and TRBJ1-1; 7 bases are a match to TRBD1. The CDR3 extends over 14 amino acids. V lost 7 bases to trimming and J lost 6 bases; unmatched junction nucleotides: 12. Germline V gene sequence: CDR1 SGHRS, CDR2 YFSETQ. CDR3 coding DNA: TGCGCCAGCTCCCGGACAGGACTGGAGGCTGAAGCTTTCTTT. Its protein product is CASSRTGLEAEAFF.

This chain joins TRBV30 and TRBJ1-2; 11 bases are a match to TRBD1. The CDR3 sequence is 13 residues long. Germline V gene sequence: CDR1 GTSNPN, CDR2 SVGIG (reference sequence). V lost 4 bases, J lost 4 bases, and 2 bases stayed unmatched. The CDR3 protein is CAWMGTGGYGYTF. Here the CDR3 DNA reads TGTGCCTGGATGGGGACAGGGGGCTATGGCTACACCTTC.

The chain uses TRBV10-3 and TRBJ2-3; 8 bases are a match to TRBD1. Per the germline V gene, CDR1 is ENHRY and CDR2 is SYGVKD. The length of the CDR3 is 15 residues. V shed 7 bases, J shed 2 bases, and the junction held 8 bases outside the gene matches. CDR3 region: CAINPGQENTDTQYF. The CDR3, as DNA: TGTGCCATCAATCCGGGACAGGAAAACACAGATACGCAGTATTTT.

The rearrangement links TRBV29-1 to TRBJ2-1, with D possibly matching TRBD1 (6 bases). This CDR3 has 14 amino acids. V lost 4 bases to trimming and J lost 3 bases, with 13 bases between them. Germline V gene data show CDR1 as SQVTM and CDR2 as ANQGSEA. The CDR3 here is CSVVLQGYYNEQFF. The CDR3 bases are TGCAGCGTTGTCCTCCAGGGGTACTACAATGAGCAGTTCTTC.

The chain has TRBV6-5 and TRBJ1-1; no clear D. The V gene lost 6 bases and the J gene lost 1 base, with 12 bases spanning the gap. Germline values: CDR1 MNHEY, CDR2 SVGAGI. This CDR3 contains 14 residues. CDR3 coding DNA: TGTGCCAGCAGCGCGCGGGTGGCGAACACTGAAGCTTTCTTT. This codes for CASSARVANTEAFF.

J is TRBJ2-3 and V is TRBV2; TRBD2 agrees at 9 bases. CDR1 and CDR2 (germline): SNHLY, FYNNEI. V shed 7 bases, J shed 2 bases, and the junction held 7 bases outside the gene matches. The CDR3 spans 15 residues. Here the CDR3 DNA reads TGTGCCAGCAACCTAGCGGGGACATACACAGATACGCAGTATTTT. Its translation: CASNLAGTYTDTQYF. The complete variable domain, with remaining parts taken from reference TRBV2 and TRBJ2-3, reads EPEVTQTPSHQVTQMGQEVILRCVPISNHLYFYWYRQILGQKVEFLVSFYNNEISEKSEIFDDQFSVERPDGSNFTLKIRSTKLEDSAMYFCASNLAGTYTDTQYFGPGTRLTVL.

Concerning this clone itself: The same CDR3 arises from other DNA sequences in this sample as well. The rearrangement uses TRBV12-3 or TRBV12-4 and TRBJ2-5; D may be TRBD2 (5 bases). The CDR3 loop spans 13 amino acids. Trimming removed 3 bases at V and 2 bases at J, with 7 bases between. The CDR3 sequence is CASSFGLQETQYF. The CDR3 DNA reads TGTGCCAGCAGTTTCGGACTTCAAGAGACCCAGTACTTC.

This clone has just one count. The rearrangement joins TRBV5-4 to TRBJ1-6; a weak D match, TRBD1 (5 bases). Germline V gene data show CDR1 as SGHNT and CDR2 as YYREEE (reference sequence). V shed 0 bases and J shed 8 bases, with 18 bases lying between them. The CDR3 length is 17 residues. Here the CDR3 reads CASSLGGGRRADSPLHF. The CDR3 DNA reads as TGTGCCAGCAGCTTGGGGGGGGGAAGAAGGGCGGATTCACCCCTCCACTTT.

The rearrangement uses TRBV7-9 and TRBJ1-5, with 8 bases lining up with TRBD1. The CDR3 runs 16 residues. With 5 bases clipped from V and 0 bases from J, the junction kept 6 bases outside the gene matches. Germline V gene sequence: CDR1 SEHNR, CDR2 FQNEAQ (reference sequence). CDR3 sequence reads: CASSQPGTGSNQPQHF. Written as DNA, the CDR3 is TGTGCCAGCAGCCAACCGGGGACAGGTAGCAATCAGCCCCAGCATTTT. The full variable domain, in which reference TRBV7-9 and TRBJ1-5 provide the parts outside the CDR3, is DTGVSQNPRHKITKRGQNVTFRCDPISEHNRLYWYRQTLGQGPEFLTYFQNEAQLEKSRLLSDRFSAERPKGSFSTLEIQRTEQGDSAMYLCASSQPGTGSNQPQHFGDGTRLSIL.

The chain recombines TRBV5-5 with TRBJ2-1, with 9 bases that match TRBD1. V was pared by 4 bases and J by 4 bases, with 9 bases of the junction left unmatched. The CDR3 runs 16 residues. CDR1 and CDR2 from the germline V gene are SGHKS and YYEKEE (reference sequence). The CDR3 DNA sequence: TGTGCCAGCAGCCATACGCCCGGGACAGGGTACAATGAGCAGTTCTTC. This sequence encodes CASSHTPGTGYNEQFF.

The V call is TRBV15, the J call TRBJ1-3; D is uncertain. The CDR3 spans 18 residues. Deletions cut 0 bases from V and 0 bases from J, with 15 bases between. Germline assignment: CDR1 LNHNV and CDR2 YYDKDF (reference sequence). CDR3 in DNA: TGTGCCACCAGCAGAGATTTACACGAGGGCCTCTCTGGAAACACCATATATTTT. Its translation is CATSRDLHEGLSGNTIYF.

V is TRBV5-1 and J is TRBJ1-1; no clear D gene. The CDR3 has 14 residues. V gave up 3 bases and J gave up 0 bases, with 9 bases separating them. Germline assignment: CDR1 SGHRS and CDR2 YFSETQ. CDR3 in DNA: TGCGCCAGCAGCTCTAGACCTATGAACACTGAAGCTTTCTTT. This sequence encodes CASSSRPMNTEAFF.

This clone was counted a few times. V is TRBV2 and J is TRBJ1-6, with no clear D. CDR3 length equals 12 residues. In germline, CDR1 is SNHLY, CDR2 FYNNEI. Trimming removed 8 bases from V and 7 bases from J, with 9 bases in between. The CDR3 protein is CASLEANSPLHF. The CDR3 DNA sequence: TGTGCCAGCCTTGAGGCGAATTCACCCCTCCACTTT.

The V and J genes are TRBV29-1 and TRBJ1-1; D remains unclear. The CDR3 has 14 residues. Germline values: CDR1 SQVTM, CDR2 ANQGSEA. V was pared by 5 bases and J by 1 base, with 14 bases between. The CDR3 bases are TGCAGCGTTCTCTCGAGGGTGACGAACACTGAAGCTTTCTTT. It codes for CSVLSRVTNTEAFF.

The chain is built from TRBV10-3 and TRBJ1-2; 7 bases fit TRBD1. The CDR3 length is 16 residues. Germline V gene data show CDR1 as ENHRY and CDR2 as SYGVKD. The V segment lost 4 bases and the J segment 2 bases; nucleotides outside the gene matches: 10. The CDR3 nucleotides are TGTGCCATCAGTGTAGGAACAGGGGAGACCAACTATGGCTACACCTTC. It yields the protein CAISVGTGETNYGYTF.